The 21 T cell receptor beta chains in this list originate from one sample, sequenced in a study of T cells in women clearing cervical HPV infection. Clones were sequenced by immunoSEQ multiplex PCR, and TCRdb holds only the in-frame ones, with some missing. The sample table includes 20,000 to 25,000 clones. The sample consisted of blood buffy coat. Receptors originate from a woman aged 18 to 75 with a cervical HPV16 infection that either progressed to CIN3+ or cleared (not recorded which).

As concerns this clone: Sequencing ends 3 residues short of the CDR3 end; the germline J gene provides the rest. J is TRBJ1-2 and V is TRBV6-2 or TRBV6-3; D is perhaps TRBD1 (5 bases). From germline, CDR1 is MNHEY and CDR2 SVGEGT. CDR3 length: 16 amino acids. V lost 5 bases to trimming and J lost 5 bases, with 21 bases between them. CDR3 protein: CASSTGPPRGLYGYTF. The covered CDR3 bases are TGTGCCAGCAGTACGGGACCGCCGCGGGGCCTTTATGGC.

In the case of this clone: The read terminates 3 residues before the CDR3 end, so the remaining end is supplied by the germline J gene. The rearrangement joins TRBV20-1 to TRBJ2-4, with 7 bases that match TRBD1. Germline V CDR1 and CDR2: DFQATT, SNEGSKA (reference sequence). The CDR3 loop spans 11 amino acids. J gave up 7 bases and V 6 bases, and 3 bases lay outside the gene matches. CDR3 DNA, as far as it was read: TGCAGTGCCCCGACAGGGAACATT. Encoded protein: CSAPTGNI. The full CDR3 protein reads CSAPTGNIQYF.

Note on this clone: The CDR3 goes on 3 residues after the read ends, and that part is filled in from the germline J gene. The chain employs TRBV5-6 and TRBJ2-5, with 9 nucleotides matching TRBD1. With 4 bases clipped from V and 5 bases from J, the junction kept 6 bases outside the gene matches. Per the germline V gene, CDR1 is SGHDT and CDR2 is YYEEEE. This CDR3 is built from 14 residues. The sequenced CDR3 bases are TGTGCCAGCAGCGTACAGGGGGCTAAGGAGACC. Its protein is CASSVQGAKET. The entire CDR3 protein reads CASSVQGAKETQYF.

A word on this clone: The junction and the germline gene differ at one end; a read error may be behind it. Read sequence stops 3 residues before the CDR3 end, and the germline J gene provides the missing end. J is TRBJ1-2 and V is TRBV6-1; possible D gene TRBD1, 6 bases. CDR3 length: 13 residues. Germline CDR1 is MNHNS and CDR2 is SASEGT. The covered CDR3 bases are TGTGCCAGCAGAGAAGACAGGAGGTATGGC. It is translated as CASREDRRYG. The entire CDR3 sequence reads CASREDRRYGYTF.

As for this clone: The read comes to an end 3 residues before the CDR3 does, leaving the germline J gene to fill in the end. The chain employs TRBV19 and TRBJ1-5, with 7 bases matching TRBD1. This CDR3 has 14 residues. After removal of 7 bases from V and 6 bases from J, the junction contained 9 bases not matched to a gene. Germline assignment: CDR1 LNHDA and CDR2 SQIVND (reference sequence). The DNA read from the CDR3 is TGTGCCAGTATCCGGACAGGAGACACTCAGCCC. Protein: CASIRTGDTQP. The entire CDR3 sequence reads CASIRTGDTQPQHF.

A word on this clone: Read coverage stops 3 residues before the CDR3 terminus; the germline J gene supplies the remainder. The gene calls are TRBV6-1 and TRBJ2-3; D is possibly TRBD2 (5 bases). Germline V lookup: CDR1 MNHNS, CDR2 SASEGT. The CDR3 is 15 residues long. Partial CDR3 DNA: TGTGCCAGCAGTGAGGTACTCCCCACCGGCGGGACG. Its translation is CASSEVLPTGGT. The CDR3 in full is CASSEVLPTGGTQYF.

In regard to this clone: The CDR3 end is not reached by the read, which stops 3 residues before it; the germline J gene fills it in. The genes are TRBV19 and TRBJ2-3, with 7 nucleotides matching TRBD1. Trimming took 6 bases from V and 0 from J; bases not matched to a gene: 9. Germline values: CDR1 LNHDA, CDR2 SQIVND (reference sequence). This CDR3 region has 16 residues. CDR3 sequence reads: CASSRNRQGSTDTQYF. The CDR3 bases that were read are TGTGCCAGTAGCCGAAACCGACAGGGTAGCACAGATACG.

Comment on this clone: The missing CDR3 end, 3 residues past where the read stops, is filled in from the germline J gene. V is TRBV5-1 and J is TRBJ2-7; D is ambiguous. V lost 0 bases, J lost 6 bases, and 13 bases lay in between. This CDR3 is built from 14 residues. Germline CDR1 SGHRS, CDR2 YFSETQ. CDR3 amino acids: CASSLAGSPLEQYF. Partial CDR3 DNA: TGCGCCAGCAGCTTGGCGGGTAGCCCACTCGAG. Full variable domain (outside the CDR3, taken from reference TRBV5-1 and TRBJ2-7): KAGVTQTPRYLIKTRGQQVTLSCSPISGHRSVSWYQQTPGQGLQFLFEYFSETQRNKGNFPGRFSGRQFSNSRSEMNVSTLELGDSALYLCASSLAGSPLEQYFGPGTRLTVT.

A note on this clone: The observed sequence ends 3 residues before the CDR3 terminus, with the missing tail filled in from the germline J gene. The rearrangement links TRBV5-1 to TRBJ2-1; 13 nucleotides agree with TRBD2. The junction had 9 bases not matched to a gene; V was cut back by 0 bases and J by 9 bases. CDR1 and CDR2 (germline): SGHRS, YFSETQ. This CDR3 is built from 17 residues. This chain's CDR3 is CASSLADRLAGGIEQFF. The part of the CDR3 DNA that was read is TGCGCCAGCAGCTTGGCCGATCGACTAGCGGGAGGAATTGAG. The whole variable domain, remainder taken from reference TRBV5-1 and TRBJ2-1, is KAGVTQTPRYLIKTRGQQVTLSCSPISGHRSVSWYQQTPGQGLQFLFEYFSETQRNKGNFPGRFSGRQFSNSRSEMNVSTLELGDSALYLCASSLADRLAGGIEQFFGPGTRLTVL.

Worth noting for this clone: The observed sequence ends 3 residues before the CDR3 terminus, with the missing tail filled in from the germline J gene. The chain uses TRBV18 and TRBJ1-2; the match to TRBD1 covers 8 bases. CDR1 is KGHSH and CDR2 is LQKENI in the germline V gene. This CDR3 has 15 residues. CDR3 loop: CASSKSGGLSYDYTF. CDR3 bases read: TGTGCCAGCTCAAAATCAGGGGGCCTCTCCTACGAC.

Worth noting for this clone: The CDR3 end falls 3 residues outside the read, so it is completed with the germline J gene. This chain joins TRBV30 and TRBJ1-3; weak D call: TRBD1 (5 bases). Trimming took 0 bases from V and 1 from J, leaving 10 bases between them. The CDR3 totals 15 residues. CDR1 is GTSNPN and CDR2 is SVGIG in the germline V gene (reference sequence). This CDR3 is CAWSVRRGSGNTIYF. The sequenced part of the CDR3 DNA is TGTGCCTGGAGTGTACGGCGGGGGTCTGGAAACACC.

Notes on this clone: The CDR3 end lies 3 residues beyond the end of the read and is filled in from the germline J gene. This chain joins TRBV5-6 and TRBJ1-2, with TRBD1 matching 7 bases. Germline lookup yields CDR1 SGHDT and CDR2 YYEEEE. The CDR3 has 13 residues. The CDR3 protein is CASSADRAYDYTF. CDR3 DNA (partial): TGTGCCAGCAGCGCCGACAGGGCCTACGAC.

Notes on this clone: The missing CDR3 end, 3 residues past where the read stops, is filled in from the germline J gene. This chain joins TRBV18 and TRBJ2-4; 10 bases are shared with TRBD1. CDR1 is KGHSH, CDR2 LQKENI, per germline. This CDR3 has 14 amino acids. This chain's CDR3 is CASSPRDRGGGQYF. CDR3 DNA, as far as it was read: TGTGCCAGCTCACCGAGGGACAGGGGAGGAGGT.

As regards this clone: The sequence runs out 3 residues before the end of the CDR3; the remainder is reconstructed from the germline J gene. The rearrangement uses TRBV7-3 and TRBJ1-1; the D gene is possibly TRBD1 (5 bases). V was shortened by 5 bases and J by 7 bases, with 17 bases between the two germline ends. CDR3 length: 14 amino acids. CDR1 and CDR2 (germline): SGHTA, FQGTGA. The CDR3 loop reads CASSRNPGLGEAFF. The part of the CDR3 DNA that was read is TGTGCCAGCAGCCGCAACCCGGGACTCGGTGAA. The variable domain in full, completed from reference TRBV7-3 and TRBJ1-1, reads GAGVSQTPSNKVTEKGKYVELRCDPISGHTALYWYRQSLGQGPEFLIYFQGTGAADDSGLPNDRFFAVRPEGSVSTLKIQRTERGDSAVYLCASSRNPGLGEAFFGQGTRLTVV.

With respect to this clone: The read terminates 3 residues ahead of where the CDR3 ends, so the germline J gene completes it. V gene TRBV20-1 combines with J gene TRBJ2-1; 8 bases agree with TRBD2. V dropped 6 bases and J dropped 6; count of bases not matched to a gene: 7. The CDR3 has 13 amino acids. CDR1 and CDR2 (germline): DFQATT, SNEGSKA (reference sequence). The sequenced CDR3 bases are TGCAGTGCAGCTCCCGGGACTAGCAATGAG. Its protein is CSAAPGTSNE. The complete CDR3 sequence is CSAAPGTSNEQFF.

Of note for this clone: Coverage ceases 3 residues before the CDR3 finishes, and the germline J gene fills in the end. The rearrangement joins TRBV7-2 to TRBJ2-7; weak D call: TRBD2 (6 bases). Germline assignment: CDR1 SGHTA and CDR2 FQGNSA. Trimming removed 3 bases from V and 3 bases from J, with 12 bases in between. The CDR3 runs 14 residues. The CDR3 bases that were read are TGTGCCAGCAGCTTCTATAGCGGAGACTACGAG. Its protein is CASSFYSGDYE. The entire CDR3 reads CASSFYSGDYEQYF.

In the case of this clone: The observed sequence ends 3 residues before the CDR3 terminus, with the missing tail filled in from the germline J gene. The V call is TRBV7-9, the J call TRBJ1-2; TRBD1 might be the D (5 bases). The CDR3 totals 15 residues. Germline V lookup: CDR1 SEHNR, CDR2 FQNEAQ (reference sequence). This CDR3 reads CASSLEAGRSYDYTF. CDR3 bases read: TGTGCCAGCAGCTTAGAGGCAGGGAGGTCCTACGAC.

Remarks on this clone: A junction boundary mismatches the germline segment, possibly from a read error. The read ends 3 residues shy of where the CDR3 ends; the end is completed using the germline J gene. The J gene is TRBJ1-3, the V gene TRBV7-6, with D possibly matching TRBD1 (6 bases). The germline V gene encodes CDR1 SGHVS and CDR2 FNYEAQ. This CDR3 is built from 18 residues. This CDR3 reads CTSSPFPGQTFSGNTIYF. The CDR3 bases that were read are TGTACCAGCAGCCCTTTCCCCGGACAGACCTTCTCTGGAAACACC. Combining the CDR3 with reference TRBV7-6 and TRBJ1-3 gives the whole variable domain GAGVSQSPRYKVTKRGQDVALRCDPISGHVSLYWYRQALGQGPEFLTYFNYEAQQDKSGLPNDRFSAERPEGSISTLTIQRTEQRDSAMYRCTSSPFPGQTFSGNTIYFGEGSWLTVV.

This clone is deemed medium-sized by its frequency. The CDR3 end falls 3 residues outside the read, so it is completed with the germline J gene. This same CDR3 is encoded by further DNA sequences in the sample. The rearrangement links TRBV7-2 to TRBJ2-3; 10 bases line up with TRBD2. Looked up from germline, CDR1 is SGHTA and CDR2 is FQGNSA. The junction had 3 bases not matched to a gene; V was cut back by 6 bases and J by 3 bases. The CDR3 is 14 amino acids. CDR3 sequence: CASSPGLATDTQYF. The covered CDR3 bases are TGTGCCAGCAGTCCGGGACTAGCGACAGATACG.

Worth noting for this clone: The CDR3 is cut off 3 residues early in the read; its end comes from the germline J gene. The gene calls are TRBV14 and TRBJ2-5; 7 nucleotides agree with TRBD1. V trimming: 1 base; J trimming: 0 bases; junction bases outside the gene matches: 5. Germline CDR1 SGHDN, CDR2 FVKESK. The length of the CDR3 is 16 residues. The sequenced part of the CDR3 DNA is TGTGCCAGCAGCCAAGTAGGGACAGCGTACCAAGAGACC. It yields the protein CASSQVGTAYQET. The CDR3 reads in full as CASSQVGTAYQETQYF.

In regard to this clone: The CDR3 end is not reached by the read, which stops 3 residues before it; the germline J gene fills it in. The V gene is TRBV5-1, the J gene TRBJ2-3; 8 bases align to TRBD2. This CDR3 has 15 amino acids. Per germline, CDR1 SGHRS and CDR2 YFSETQ. Trimming at V came to 2 bases and at J to 3 bases, leaving 5 bases not matched to a gene. CDR3 sequence reads: CASSFRGGLTDTQYF. Incomplete CDR3 DNA: TGCGCCAGCAGCTTTCGGGGGGGCTTGACAGATACG.